This TCR beta chain comes out of a study of early T cells in non-severe SARS-CoV-2 infection. Overall study context: Sequencing of bulk RNA from unsorted whole blood was done, without chain pairing.

This CDR3 has 15 residues. Germline V gene data show CDR1 as SGHAT and CDR2 as FQNNGV. V lost 5 bases to trimming and J lost 5 bases, with 17 bases between them. One entry per CDR3 protein, called by TCRdb with MiXCR from the 5' RACE reads. The repertoire holds 80,000 to 100,000 distinct CDR3 sequences, with more than 9% as singletons. The V call is TRBV11-2, the J call TRBJ2-3; D tentatively fits TRBD1 or TRBD2 (6 bases each). This sequence was found in an adult who was a healthcare worker with PCR-confirmed SARS-CoV-2 infection or an uninfected control (not recorded which). Sequencing was performed on whole blood. CDR3 coding DNA: TGTGCCAGCAGCATAGGAGGGGGGCGCAGAGATACGCAGTATTTT. Translating gives CASSIGGGRRDTQYF.